This paragraph covers one TCR beta chain sequence. This sample stems from a study of blood T cell repertoires in COVID-19. Data came from immunoSEQ multiplex PCR; TCRdb stores just in-frame clones and leaves some out. Among roughly 180,000 clones listed, roughly 85% were seen once. Germline V CDR1 and CDR2: SGHRS, YFSETQ. V was clipped by 4 bases and J by 1 base; unmatched bases: 3. The CDR3 runs 14 residues. The rearrangement links TRBV5-1 to TRBJ1-2; 8 bases are shared with TRBD1. Source material: peripheral blood. This TCR was sampled from an older woman with acute or convalescent COVID-19. The CDR3 nucleotides are TGCGCCAGCAGCCAGACAGGGGATAACTATGGCTACACCTTC. Translated: CASSQTGDNYGYTF.